These 18 T cell receptor beta chains came from one sample sequenced in a study of cytomegalovirus exposure and HLA in healthy donors. PCR was performed using 60 Vbeta and 13 Jbeta primers. Produced via immunoSEQ multiplex PCR; TCRdb's table is partial and in-frame only. The table lists some 100,000 clones, roughly three quarters of them singletons. The sample was PBMCs. The receptor set was obtained from a woman between 45 and 60 years old in good health and CMV-seropositive.

J is TRBJ1-3 and V is TRBV7-9, with 7 bases matching TRBD1. This CDR3 spans 17 amino acids. Per germline, CDR1 SEHNR and CDR2 FQNEAQ (reference sequence). Trimming cost V 5 bases and J 3 bases; bases outside gene matches: 13. The CDR3 is CASSPGLTGVDGNTIYF. The CDR3 nucleotides are TGTGCCAGCAGCCCAGGGCTCACAGGGGTTGATGGAAACACCATATATTTT.

A word on this clone: The junction shows a germline mismatch at one end, possibly a read error. CDR3 amino acids: CASGFQNSETQYF. The CDR3 bases are TGTGCCAGCGGTTTCCAAAACTCAGAGACCCAGTACTTC. This chain connects TRBV27 to TRBJ2-5, with no clear D. This CDR3 has 13 amino acids. The V gene's germline CDR1 is MNHEY and CDR2 SMNVEV (reference sequence).

J is TRBJ2-7 and V is TRBV5-1; TRBD2 agrees at 14 bases. The germline V gene encodes CDR1 SGHRS and CDR2 YFSETQ. This CDR3 is 17 amino acids long. V was clipped by 4 bases and J by 0 bases; unmatched bases: 6. In DNA form, the CDR3 reads TGCGCCAGCAGCCCGGGACTAGCGGGGGTAAGCTCCTACGAGCAGTACTTC. It yields the protein CASSPGLAGVSSYEQYF.

This chain joins TRBV5-1 and TRBJ1-1, with D uncertain. Germline CDR1 is SGHRS and CDR2 is YFSETQ. V was clipped by 4 bases and J by 1 base, with 5 bases between them. The CDR3 is 12 residues long. The CDR3 bases are TGCGCCAGCAGCAAGCGGAACACTGAAGCTTTCTTT. This gives the protein CASSKRNTEAFF.

This clone counts as medium-sized (0.01 to 0.1%). This chain uses TRBV6-5 with TRBJ1-1; possible D gene TRBD1, 5 bases. This CDR3 contains 15 residues. The germline V and J ends were trimmed by 2 bases and 4 bases, with 14 bases remaining between them. Germline CDR1 is MNHEY and CDR2 is SVGAGI. CDR3 sequence (DNA): TGTGCCAGCAGTTACACCCAGGGAAGAACCACTGAAGCTTTCTTT. This gives the protein CASSYTQGRTTEAFF.

The rearrangement links TRBV5-1 to TRBJ2-5; no clear D gene. The CDR3 has 12 amino acids. The V end lost 4 bases, the J end lost 5 bases, and 9 bases lay between the germline ends. Germline CDR1 is SGHRS and CDR2 is YFSETQ. Written as DNA, the CDR3 is TGCGCCAGCAGCGCGCCCAAGGAGACCCAGTACTTC. Its protein product is CASSAPKETQYF.

The sample holds a few counts of this clone. The chain has TRBV25-1 and TRBJ2-3; D is uncertain. The CDR3 contains 14 residues. The germline V gene encodes CDR1 MGHDK and CDR2 SYGVNS. Between the trimmed V and J ends, which lost 3 bases and 4 bases, there was a span of 11 bases. The CDR3 DNA sequence: TGTGCCAGCAGTGATAGTAGTATCTCAGATACGCAGTATTTT. Translating it yields CASSDSSISDTQYF.

The chain carries TRBV4-1 and TRBJ1-5; unclear D gene. This CDR3 is 12 amino acids long. V dropped 1 base and J dropped 7 bases, with 5 bases sitting between them. Germline V gene sequence: CDR1 MGHRA, CDR2 YSYEKL. The chain's CDR3 is CASSQGGQPQHF. The CDR3 DNA is TGCGCCAGCAGCCAAGGAGGACAGCCCCAGCATTTT.

The chain links TRBV4-1 to TRBJ1-1; a possible D gene is TRBD1 (5 bases). The CDR3 loop spans 15 amino acids. Between the trimmed V and J ends, which lost 4 bases and 8 bases, there was a span of 20 bases. Germline CDR1 is MGHRA and CDR2 is YSYEKL. For the CDR3, the DNA is TGCGCCAGCAGCCCCAGGACATCCTTCGAGGTAGAAGCTTTCTTT. Protein product: CASSPRTSFEVEAFF.

This sequence joins TRBV5-6 and TRBJ2-2; possible D gene TRBD1, 6 bases. CDR1 is SGHDT, CDR2 YYEEEE, per germline. Trimming stripped 0 bases from V and 4 bases from J, with 16 bases between. CDR3 length: 17 residues. Here the CDR3 reads CASSLVQGNVFTGELFF. The CDR3 nucleotides are TGTGCCAGCAGCTTGGTACAGGGTAATGTTTTCACCGGGGAGCTGTTTTTT.

This clone was counted a single time. This likely comes from a read error, as the CDR3 has no conserved phenylalanine or tryptophan at its end. This chain connects TRBV10-2 to TRBJ1-2; the match to TRBD1 covers 7 bases. This CDR3 is built from 17 residues. Trimming removed 7 bases from V and 7 bases from J; junction bases left unmatched: 21. Germline V gene data show CDR1 as WSHSY and CDR2 as SAAADI. The CDR3 sequence: CASTPGGRGAGGTGYTS. CDR3 sequence (DNA): TGCGCCAGCACTCCAGGCGGCAGGGGAGCAGGGGGGACTGGCTACACCTCC.

The V gene is TRBV5-5, the J gene TRBJ1-5; the match to TRBD1 covers 9 bases. Trimming at V came to 4 bases and at J to 6 bases, leaving 11 bases not matched to a gene. CDR1 and CDR2 from the germline V gene are SGHKS and YYEKEE (reference sequence). The CDR3 length is 16 residues. The CDR3 here is CASSPPESQGAQPQHF. The CDR3 coding sequence is TGTGCCAGCAGCCCTCCGGAGTCACAGGGGGCTCAGCCCCAGCATTTT.

The V gene is TRBV27, the J gene TRBJ2-1; a possible D gene is TRBD1 (6 bases). Germline loops: CDR1 MNHEY, CDR2 SMNVEV (reference sequence). The CDR3 is 11 amino acids. Trimming removed 7 bases at V and 7 bases at J, with 8 bases between. The CDR3 spells CASTDSNEQFF. The CDR3 nucleotides read TGTGCCAGCACGGACAGTAATGAGCAGTTCTTC.

The genes are TRBV7-2 and TRBJ1-4; D is perhaps TRBD1 (6 bases). CDR1 and CDR2 (germline): SGHTA, FQGNSA. V shed 3 bases and J shed 7 bases, with 12 bases lying between them. This CDR3 region has 14 residues. The CDR3 reads CASSLGAKGEKLFF. The CDR3 DNA follows: TGTGCCAGCAGCTTGGGGGCCAAAGGTGAAAAACTGTTTTTT.

V gene TRBV2 combines with J gene TRBJ1-1; D not certain. V shed 7 bases and J shed 2 bases, with 11 bases lying between them. This CDR3 contains 13 residues. Germline values: CDR1 SNHLY, CDR2 FYNNEI. For the CDR3, the DNA is TGTGCCAGCATGGCCCAACCAAACACTGAAGCTTTCTTT. Protein: CASMAQPNTEAFF.

The rearrangement uses TRBV27 and TRBJ2-1; D is possibly TRBD2 (7 bases). The germline V and J ends were trimmed by 5 bases and 4 bases, with 18 bases remaining between them. Germline lookup yields CDR1 MNHEY and CDR2 SMNVEV (reference sequence). The CDR3 is 16 residues long. CDR3 nucleotide sequence: TGTGCCAGCAGTCCTGTGTCGGGGGGCTTATACAATGAGCAGTTCTTC. The encoded protein is CASSPVSGGLYNEQFF.

The genes are TRBV30 and TRBJ1-1, with 10 bases matching TRBD1. J was trimmed by 5 bases and V by 2 bases; bases with no gene match: 11. CDR1 is GTSNPN, CDR2 SVGIG, per germline (reference sequence). CDR3 size: 16 residues. DNA for the CDR3: TGTGCCTGGAGTCGAAAGGGACAGGGGAGGGAGACTGAAGCTTTCTTT. Translated, it gives CAWSRKGQGRETEAFF.

The chain combines TRBV6-1 with TRBJ1-1, with D possibly matching TRBD1 (6 bases). The CDR3 is 12 amino acids. Germline values: CDR1 MNHNS, CDR2 SASEGT. Trimming removed 1 base from V and 10 bases from J, with 10 bases in between. The CDR3 DNA follows: TGTGCCAGCAGTGAAGGGACAGACAGAGCTTTCTTT. Its protein is CASSEGTDRAFF.